This entry lists 13 T cell receptor beta chains sequenced from one sample in a study of T cells after yellow fever vaccination. In TCRdb, the 5' RACE reads were re-called with MiXCR into one record per CDR3 protein. Here the sample spans 500,000 to 650,000 distinct CDR3 sequences, about a sixth being singletons. This specimen consisted of PBMCs, obtained 4 to 6 days after the first yellow fever vaccination. The receptors here all came from a man aged 18 to 30 who received the YFV17D yellow fever vaccine.

The chain uses TRBV7-9 and TRBJ1-1; D call uncertain. The CDR3 spans 15 residues. CDR1 and CDR2 (germline): SEHNR, FQNEAQ (reference sequence). V was shortened by 4 bases and J by 2 bases, with 14 bases between the two germline ends. The CDR3, as DNA: TGTGCCAGCAGCTCCACTAAGGGAGTTAACACTGAAGCTTTCTTT. The encoded protein is CASSSTKGVNTEAFF. Drawing the rest from reference TRBV7-9 and TRBJ1-1, the complete variable domain is DTGVSQNPRHKITKRGQNVTFRCDPISEHNRLYWYRQTLGQGPEFLTYFQNEAQLEKSRLLSDRFSAERPKGSFSTLEIQRTEQGDSAMYLCASSSTKGVNTEAFFGQGTRLTVV.

This rearrangement joins TRBV6-1 to TRBJ2-7, with D possibly called TRBD1 or TRBD2 (6 bases each). Trimming removed 7 bases from V and 2 bases from J, with 12 bases in between. Looked up from germline, CDR1 is MNHNS and CDR2 is SASEGT. This CDR3 spans 13 amino acids. The CDR3: CASTWGAAYEQYF. Here the CDR3 DNA reads TGTGCCAGCACGTGGGGGGCCGCCTACGAGCAGTACTTC.

Details on this clonotype: At one boundary the junction diverges from the germline segment, which might be a read error. The chain links TRBV5-4 to TRBJ2-5; D unresolved. This CDR3 region has 15 residues. In germline, CDR1 is SGHNT, CDR2 YYREEE (reference sequence). CDR3 sequence: CVSSQKKGQAETQYF. In DNA, the CDR3 is TGTGTCAGCAGTCAAAAGAAGGGCCAAGCAGAGACCCAGTACTTC.

The V gene is TRBV7-9, the J gene TRBJ2-1; tentatively, D is TRBD1 (6 bases). The V gene lost 1 base and the J gene lost 0 bases, with 13 bases spanning the gap. The CDR3 runs 17 residues. CDR1 is SEHNR and CDR2 is FQNEAQ in the germline V gene (reference sequence). The CDR3 here is CASSLEWGPSSYNEQFF. The DNA of the CDR3 is TGTGCCAGCAGCTTAGAGTGGGGGCCGAGCTCCTACAATGAGCAGTTCTTC.

V gene TRBV28 combines with J gene TRBJ1-6; no reliable D call. Germline V lookup: CDR1 MDHEN, CDR2 SYDVKM. Trimming pared 6 bases from V and 0 bases from J, leaving 9 bases between. The CDR3 consists of 15 residues. The CDR3 region has the DNA TGTGCCAGCAGACCACAGAGCTCCTATAATTCACCCCTCCACTTT. This codes for CASRPQSSYNSPLHF.

CDR3 coding DNA: TGTGCCCTCTCATCTACCGGGACAGAATACGAGCAGTACTTC. As protein: CALSSTGTEYEQYF. This sequence joins TRBV10-3 and TRBJ2-7; 7 bases match TRBD1. Germline lookup yields CDR1 ENHRY and CDR2 SYGVKD. The CDR3 has 14 amino acids. V was clipped by 11 bases and J by 4 bases; unmatched bases: 14.

This clonotype was observed a handful of times. The chain has TRBV3-1 and TRBJ2-1; perhaps TRBD2 as D (5 bases). Germline-derived CDR1 and CDR2 are LGHDT and YNNKEL (reference sequence). The CDR3 extends over 13 amino acids. Trimming took off 8 bases at V and 6 bases at J, with 14 bases between the two ends. The CDR3, as DNA: TGTGCCAGCGGACCGGGGTACGGCAATGAGCAGTTCTTC. Translated, it gives CASGPGYGNEQFF.

This clonotype was seen many times. The genes are TRBV7-9 and TRBJ1-2; TRBD1 agrees at 11 bases. The CDR3 totals 15 residues. The germline gives CDR1 SEHNR, CDR2 FQNEAQ (reference sequence). Unmatched junction bases numbered 9, after V lost 5 bases and J lost 7 bases. The CDR3 is CASSPSGQGASGYTF. The CDR3 DNA reads as TGTGCCAGCAGCCCAAGTGGACAGGGGGCGAGTGGCTACACCTTC. The full variable domain, with the rest looked up from reference TRBV7-9 and TRBJ1-2, is DTGVSQNPRHKITKRGQNVTFRCDPISEHNRLYWYRQTLGQGPEFLTYFQNEAQLEKSRLLSDRFSAERPKGSFSTLEIQRTEQGDSAMYLCASSPSGQGASGYTFGSGTRLTVV.

The count of this clonotype is one. The chain is built from TRBV6-5 and TRBJ1-3; no firm D call. This CDR3 spans 15 amino acids. Between the trimmed V and J ends, which lost 2 bases and 4 bases, there was a span of 12 bases. Germline CDR1 and CDR2: MNHEY and SVGAGI. The CDR3 DNA follows: TGTGCCAGCAGTTACAGCCGGGTAGTGGGAAACACCATATATTTT. Amino acid sequence: CASSYSRVVGNTIYF.

This clonotype was picked up a small number of times. The chain employs TRBV7-8 and TRBJ1-6, with D possibly TRBD1 on 6 matching bases. This CDR3 has 13 residues. Germline loops: CDR1 SGHVS, CDR2 FQNEAQ. Trimming removed 8 bases from V and 8 bases from J, with 13 bases in between. CDR3: CASSTGMDSPLHF. CDR3 nucleotides: TGTGCCAGCTCCACAGGGATGGATTCACCCCTCCACTTT.

The table lists this clonotype with a few counts. The CDR3 coding sequence is TGCGCCAGCAGCCACTACCCACACGAGGGGCGACCCGGGGAGCTGTTTTTT. It codes for CASSHYPHEGRPGELFF. The chain has TRBV4-1 and TRBJ2-2; D could derive from TRBD1 or TRBD2 (5 bases each). The V and J ends lost 3 bases and 6 bases respectively, with 20 bases between them. The CDR3 consists of 17 residues. CDR1 is MGHRA, CDR2 YSYEKL, per germline.

This clonotype was found many times. The V call is TRBV4-2, the J call TRBJ2-3; TRBD2 agrees at 9 bases. Germline CDR1 is LGHNA and CDR2 is YNFKEQ. The ends lost 4 bases at V and 2 bases at J; junction bases unmatched: 16. This CDR3 is 19 amino acids long. The chain's CDR3 is CASSPWGGGVPSSTDTQYF. The DNA for the CDR3 is TGTGCCAGCAGCCCCTGGGGCGGGGGGGTCCCCTCCTCCACAGATACGCAGTATTTT.

The chain employs TRBV20-1 and TRBJ2-5, with 8 bases aligning to TRBD1. In germline, CDR1 is DFQATT, CDR2 SNEGSKA (reference sequence). This CDR3 is 15 amino acids long. V shed 2 bases and J 5 bases; nucleotides not matched to a gene: 10. The chain's CDR3 is CSARNPTGARETQYF. The CDR3 bases are TGCAGTGCTAGAAACCCGACAGGGGCTCGGGAGACCCAGTACTTC.